Listed below are T cell receptor beta chains from one sample, sequenced in a study of blood T cell repertoires in COVID-19. Profiling relied on immunoSEQ multiplex PCR, and the TCRdb table lists in-frame clones only, not all of them. There are under 300,000 clones in the sample; 85% to 90% occur only once, and about an eighth lies in the top ten. The sample taken for sequencing was peripheral blood. These receptors were obtained from a human donor in a cohort sampled during active COVID-19. Each CDR3 is given with its conserved first and last residue. The order of the fields is clone size, D gene, J gene, V gene, CDR3 DNA, CDR3 protein. The D gene is left open where the match is weak. The size field is filled for only some rows; it gives once, few, many or a size class.

NA	TRBD2	TRBJ2-3	TRBV9	TGTGCCAGCAGCGTTCGGGACTATGTCTCTGATACGCAGTATTTT	CASSVRDYVSDTQYF
NA	TRBD1	TRBJ1-4	TRBV5-1	TGCGCCAGCAGCTTGGGAAGATTTAGGGGACAGAGCGAAAAACTGTTTTTT	CASSLGRFRGQSEKLFF
NA	TRBD2	TRBJ2-2	TRBV3-1/TRBV3-2	TGTGCCAGCAGCCAACCCCCCGGACTAGCGGGAGGGCCTGTTAAGTCCGGGGAGCTGTTTTTT	CASSQPPGLAGGPVKSGELFF
few	NA	TRBJ1-5	TRBV18	TGTGCCAGCTCACCACCCGGGGAGGGCAATCAGCCCCAGCATTTT	CASSPPGEGNQPQHF
NA	NA	TRBJ1-5	TRBV9	TGTGCCAGCAGCGTAGGGCAGTCCAATCAGCCCCAGCATTTT	CASSVGQSNQPQHF
NA	NA	TRBJ2-1	TRBV4-1	TGCGCCAGCAGCCAAGTTCTCAGGACTTTACTAAGCTCCTACAATGAGCAGTTCTTC	CASSQVLRTLLSSYNEQFF
NA	TRBD1	TRBJ2-5	TRBV7-9	TGTGCCAGCAGCTTGTTCTGGGACAGGGAGAACCAAGAGACCCAGTACTTC	CASSLFWDRENQETQYF
NA	NA	TRBJ2-4	TRBV6-2/TRBV6-3	TGTGCCAGCAGCCATTATAGACTAGGCTCTTCGACGAACATTCAGTACTTC	CASSHYRLGSSTNIQYF
NA	TRBD1	TRBJ2-7	TRBV6-5	TGTGCCAGCAGTTACTCGCGGCGACAGGGGGCATCCGAGCAGTACTTC	CASSYSRRQGASEQYF
NA	NA	TRBJ2-5	TRBV7-9	TGTGCCAGCAGCTTACAGTATACAGAAGAGACCCAGTACTTC	CASSLQYTEETQYF
NA	NA	TRBJ2-1	TRBV7-9	TGTGCCAGCAGCTCCACCGTCGGTAGCGTGGCCTCGTACAATGAGCAGTTCTTC	CASSSTVGSVASYNEQFF
NA	NA	TRBJ1-5	TRBV18	TGTGCCAGCTCACAGACAGAGAATCAGCCCCAGCATTTT	CASSQTENQPQHF
NA	TRBD1	TRBJ2-7	TRBV3-1/TRBV3-2	TGTGCCAGCAGCCAAGTAGGGACAGGATCCTACGAGCAGTACTTC	CASSQVGTGSYEQYF
NA	NA	TRBJ1-2	TRBV3-1/TRBV3-2	TGTGCCAGCAGCCAAGTGCAGAGGGCACCCGTCACCTTC	CASSQVQRAPVTF
NA	TRBD2	TRBJ2-1	TRBV5-8	TGTGCCAGCGGGACTAGCGGGGGCTACAATGAGCAGTTCTTC	CASGTSGGYNEQFF
NA	NA	TRBJ2-2	TRBV18	TGTGCCAGCCGTGAGTGGGGGCCAGGGAGTACCGGGGAGCTGTTTTTT	CASREWGPGSTGELFF